This T cell receptor beta chain was recovered during a study of T cells after posttransplantation cyclophosphamide. In regard to this clone: Its matching antigen is unknown.

TCRdb's copy holds only in-frame clones and misses some; the assay was immunoSEQ multiplex PCR. This sample yields some 47,000 clones, of which about 86% are seen a single time; approximately 3% belongs to the top ten. Notes on the study in general: Recipient CMV seropositivity and CMV reactivation strongly tracked TRB clonality. Later blood repertoires were often dominated by clones from the donor CD8+ memory compartment. Skin or GI-infiltrating T cells shared few TRB sequences with blood.

The sample taken for sequencing was PBMCs. This sequence originates from a man aged 25 to 45 with a blood cancer, CMV-positive, and with a related stem cell donor.

CDR3: CAIKQGDRQPQHF. As DNA, the CDR3 is TGTGCCATCAAGCAGGGGGACAGACAGCCCCAGCATTTT. The chain links TRBV10-3 to TRBJ1-5, with 7 bases lining up with TRBD1. The CDR3 is 13 amino acids. Germline assignment: CDR1 ENHRY and CDR2 SYGVKD. V dropped 7 bases and J dropped 7; count of bases not matched to a gene: 7.